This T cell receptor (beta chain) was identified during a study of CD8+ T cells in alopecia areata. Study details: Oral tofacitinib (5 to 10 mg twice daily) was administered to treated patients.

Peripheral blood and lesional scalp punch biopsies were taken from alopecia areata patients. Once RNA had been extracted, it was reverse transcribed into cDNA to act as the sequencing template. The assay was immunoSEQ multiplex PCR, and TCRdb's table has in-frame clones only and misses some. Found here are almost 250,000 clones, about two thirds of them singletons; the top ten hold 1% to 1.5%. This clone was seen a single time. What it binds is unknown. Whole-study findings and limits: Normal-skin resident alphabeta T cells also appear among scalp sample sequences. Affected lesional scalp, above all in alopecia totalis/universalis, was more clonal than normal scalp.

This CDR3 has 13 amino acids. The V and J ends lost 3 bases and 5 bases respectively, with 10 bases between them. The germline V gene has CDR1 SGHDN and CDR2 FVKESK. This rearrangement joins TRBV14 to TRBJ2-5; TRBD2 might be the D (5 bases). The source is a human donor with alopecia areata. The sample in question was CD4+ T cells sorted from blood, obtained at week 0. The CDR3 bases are TGTGCCAGCAGCCATGGACTCGTGGAGACCCAGTACTTC. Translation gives CASSHGLVETQYF. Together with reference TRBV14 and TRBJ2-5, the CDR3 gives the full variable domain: EAGVTQFPSHSVIEKGQTVTLRCDPISGHDNLYWYRRVMGKEIKFLLHFVKESKQDESGMPNNRFLAERTGGTYSTLKVQPAELEDSGVYFCASSHGLVETQYFGPGTRLLVL.